This T cell receptor beta chain comes out of a study of breast tumors, draining lymph nodes, adjacent tissues. Trimming left V 5 bases short and J 7 bases short, with 9 bases between. This CDR3 has 11 residues. Looked up from germline, CDR1 is GTSNPN and CDR2 is SVGIG (reference sequence). The lymph nodes were axillary draining lymph nodes from breast cancer patients. Via MiXCR, TCRdb re-called the multiplex PCR reads, giving one row per CDR3 protein. This table has about 130,000 distinct CDR3 sequences, approximately 20% appearing once. Notes on the study in general: Tumor and nontumor repertoires were significantly more similar in luminal-like than in basal-like breast cancer. That most tumor T cells come from lymph nodes remained unproven.

With regard to this clonotype: Its antigen remains unidentified.

The receptor was isolated from a female donor with breast cancer. Some clones in this sample may be carry-over from other donors' samples. The V and J genes are TRBV30 and TRBJ1-3; possible D gene TRBD1, 5 bases. Sequencing used axillary lymph node tissue. Written as DNA, the CDR3 is TGTGCCTGGTTGGGGGGGAACACCATATATTTT. Amino acids: CAWLGGNTIYF.